The present T cell receptor (beta chain) was sequenced within a study of CD8+ T cells in alopecia areata. Isolated RNA was reverse transcribed into cDNA used as the sequencing template. Assay used: immunoSEQ multiplex PCR; TCRdb lists only in-frame clones, some missing. This table has 150,000 to 200,000 clones, roughly 60% appearing once. Indicated treatment: oral pan-JAK inhibitor, 5-10 mg twice daily. The sorting of PBMCs gave CD4+ and CD8+ T cells. The CDR3 is 13 residues long. V was shortened by 3 bases and J by 0 bases, with 8 bases between the two germline ends. Germline CDR1 reads GTSNPN; CDR2 reads SVGIG (reference sequence).

This receptor was obtained from a human donor with alopecia areata. V gene TRBV30 combines with J gene TRBJ1-1; TRBD1 is a possible D gene (5 bases). The sample here was CD4+ T cells sorted from blood, taken around week 50, from a patient treated with tofacitinib. Here the CDR3 DNA reads TGTGCCTGGAGGGGACGGCTGAACACTGAAGCTTTCTTT. As protein: CAWRGRLNTEAFF.